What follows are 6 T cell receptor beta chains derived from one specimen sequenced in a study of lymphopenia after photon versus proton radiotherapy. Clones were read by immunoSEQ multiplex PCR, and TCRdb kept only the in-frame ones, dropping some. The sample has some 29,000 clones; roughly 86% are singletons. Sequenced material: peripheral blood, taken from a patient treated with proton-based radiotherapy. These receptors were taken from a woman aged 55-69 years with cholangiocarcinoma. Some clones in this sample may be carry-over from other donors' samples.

Written as DNA, the CDR3 is TGTGCCAGCAGGGGACAGAGCTCCTACAATGAGCAGTTCTTC. Its translation: CASRGQSSYNEQFF. The chain couples TRBV5-4 to TRBJ2-1; 7 bases agree with TRBD1. This CDR3 spans 14 amino acids. Looked up from germline, CDR1 is SGHNT and CDR2 is YYREEE (reference sequence). J lost 0 bases, V lost 5 bases, and 2 bases had no gene match.

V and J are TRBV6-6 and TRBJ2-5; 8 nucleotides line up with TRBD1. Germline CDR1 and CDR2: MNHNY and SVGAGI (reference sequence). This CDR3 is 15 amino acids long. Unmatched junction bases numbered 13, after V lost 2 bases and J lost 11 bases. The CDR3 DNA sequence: TGTGCCAGCAGTTACGGGGACAGGTCCTTTGGGGAGCAGTACTTC. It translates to CASSYGDRSFGEQYF.

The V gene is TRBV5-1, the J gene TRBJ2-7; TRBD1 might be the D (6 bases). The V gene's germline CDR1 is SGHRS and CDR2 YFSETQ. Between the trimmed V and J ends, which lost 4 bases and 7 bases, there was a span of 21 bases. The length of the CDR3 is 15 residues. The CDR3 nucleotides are TGCGCCAGCAGCCAACAGGGTCCGCCCACGTGGGAGCAGTACTTC. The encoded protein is CASSQQGPPTWEQYF.

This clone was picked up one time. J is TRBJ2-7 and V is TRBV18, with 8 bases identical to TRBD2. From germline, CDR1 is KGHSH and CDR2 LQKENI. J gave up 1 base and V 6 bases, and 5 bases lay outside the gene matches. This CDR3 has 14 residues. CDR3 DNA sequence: TGTGCCAGCTCGGGTCAGCGGGAGTCCTACGAGCAGTACTTC. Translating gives CASSGQRESYEQYF.

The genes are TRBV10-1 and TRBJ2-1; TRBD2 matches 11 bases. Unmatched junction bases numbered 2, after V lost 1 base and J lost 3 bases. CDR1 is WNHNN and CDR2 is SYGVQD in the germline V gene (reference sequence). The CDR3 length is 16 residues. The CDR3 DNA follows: TGCGCCAGCAGTGAGTATAGCGGGAGGGGCTACAATGAGCAGTTCTTC. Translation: CASSEYSGRGYNEQFF.

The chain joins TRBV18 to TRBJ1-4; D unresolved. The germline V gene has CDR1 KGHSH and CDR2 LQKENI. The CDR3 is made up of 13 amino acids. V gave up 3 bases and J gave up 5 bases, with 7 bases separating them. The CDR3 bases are TGTGCCAGCTCACCGGGTGGAAATGAAAAACTGTTTTTT. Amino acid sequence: CASSPGGNEKLFF.